This T cell receptor beta chain was recovered during a study of blood T cell repertoires in COVID-19. This CDR3 is 13 amino acids long. Recruits, aged about 18 to 95 years, lived in 24 US areas. The protocol was immunoSEQ multiplex PCR, while the TCRdb copy is restricted to in-frame clones and leaves out a portion. The sample yields some 270,000 clones, roughly 85% seen once. This clonotype was sampled from a woman aged 45-59 years with acute COVID-19. The chain employs TRBV21-1 and TRBJ1-2; the table names TRBD1, a call not compared with the DNA. TRBV21-1 is a pseudogene locus. Material for sequencing was PBMCs or T cells enriched from blood (not recorded which). CDR3 in amino acids: CASSKTPNYGYTF. The DNA of the CDR3 is TGTGCCAGCAGCAAAACACCGAACTATGGCTACACCTTC.